This T cell receptor (beta chain) was sequenced for a study of T cell repertoires in cytomegalovirus infection. Turning to this clonotype: No antigen is known for it.

Findings of the study overall: CMV-specific TCR beta clonotypes restricted by HLA-C were the ones dominating the ex vivo response.

V was shortened by 7 bases and J by 1 base, with 8 bases between the two germline ends. The CDR3 is 13 residues long. Germline CDR1 reads LNHDA; CDR2 reads SQIVND (reference sequence). TCRdb re-derived calls from the reads in MiXCR, one entry per CDR3 protein. Here the sample spans tens of thousands of distinct CDR3 sequences, around 20% being singletons. Sequenced here: CD8+ T cells from cultured PBMCs, sampled from culture after CMV antigen stimulation. This chain joins TRBV19 and TRBJ1-5; D uncertain. This TCR derives from a human donor in good health (CMV status not recorded). Some clones in this sample may be carry-over from other donors' samples. CDR3 in amino acids: CASNPTSNQPQHF. In nucleotides, the CDR3 is TGTGCCAGTAACCCCACAAGCAATCAGCCCCAGCATTTT.